Many counts were recorded for the clone carrying this T cell receptor beta chain. This sample was taken from a study of CD8 T cells in ankylosing spondylitis. Germline V gene lookup returns CDR1 SGHKS and CDR2 YYEKEE (reference sequence). CDR3 size: 15 residues. V was pared by 5 bases and J by 1 base, with 5 bases of the junction left unmatched. One entry per CDR3 protein results from TCRdb running MiXCR on the 5' RACE reads. The repertoire consists of about 240,000 distinct CDR3 sequences, with approximately 9% occurring once and the leading ten covering under 7.5%. The sample was blood, either unsorted or a sorted T cell fraction (not recorded which). This chain links TRBV5-5 with TRBJ2-1; 8 nucleotides match TRBD2. The clonotype comes from a male donor with ankylosing spondylitis or in good health (not recorded which). The CDR3, as DNA: TGTGCCAGCAGGACCATAGCGGGATCCTACAATGAGCAGTTCTTC. Protein product: CASRTIAGSYNEQFF. Using reference TRBV5-5 and TRBJ2-1 for the parts outside the CDR3, the full variable domain is DAGVTQSPTHLIKTRGQQVTLRCSPISGHKSVSWYQQVLGQGPQFIFQYYEKEERGRGNFPDRFSARQFPNYSSELNVNALLLGDSALYLCASRTIAGSYNEQFFGPGTRLTVL.